The 26 T cell receptor beta chains in this list originate from one sample, sequenced in a study of sequential checkpoint blockade in melanoma. The table came from immunoSEQ multiplex PCR; TCRdb's copy has only in-frame clones and leaves some out. Here the sample spans approximately 2,200 clones, 20% to 25% being singletons. Treatment specified: randomized to nivolumab then ipilimumab (arm A) or the reverse (arm B). The input for sequencing was tumor tissue (inferred from file names), taken from a patient given nivolumab and ipilimumab in sequence. The source is a human donor with melanoma.

This chain links TRBV6-8 with TRBJ2-2, with unresolved D. With 11 bases removed from V and 2 bases from J, the gap between germline ends came to 12 bases. Germline V gene data show CDR1 as MNHGY and CDR2 as SAAAGT. The CDR3 length is 13 residues. The CDR3 loop is CASRLENTGELFF. The CDR3 DNA reads TGTGCCTCAAGACTCGAAAACACCGGGGAGCTGTTTTTT.

Ten or more counts support this clone. The chain links TRBV11-3 to TRBJ1-6; D is perhaps TRBD1 (6 bases). V shed 3 bases and J shed 8 bases, with 17 bases lying between them. The CDR3 spans 16 residues. The germline V gene has CDR1 SGHNT and CDR2 YENEEA. CDR3 protein: CASSLEDSDLYSPLHF. CDR3 bases: TGTGCCAGCAGCTTGGAGGACAGCGACCTTTATTCACCCCTCCACTTT.

The chain has TRBV14 and TRBJ1-1, with TRBD1 identical over 9 bases. The CDR3 spans 16 residues. Unmatched junction bases numbered 9, after V lost 3 bases and J lost 4 bases. CDR1 SGHDN and CDR2 FVKESK come from the germline V gene. The CDR3 sequence: CASSQNGQGTITEAFF. The CDR3 DNA sequence: TGTGCCAGCAGCCAGAACGGACAGGGGACAATCACTGAAGCTTTCTTT.

This clone was recorded a few times. The chain employs TRBV6-8 and TRBJ1-1; no reliable D call. Per the germline V gene, CDR1 is MNHGY and CDR2 is SAAAGT. This CDR3 is built from 12 residues. V lost 6 bases and J lost 3, with 8 bases in between. As DNA, the CDR3 is TGTGCCAGCAGGGATCCCCACACTGAAGCTTTCTTT. It encodes CASRDPHTEAFF.

This clone has only a few counts. J is TRBJ2-3 and V is TRBV11-3; D is possibly TRBD1 or TRBD2 (5 bases each). The V gene's germline CDR1 is SGHNT and CDR2 YENEEA. The CDR3 covers 16 residues. Trimming shortened V by 0 bases and J by 3 bases, and 13 bases separated the two germline ends. CDR3 protein: CASSLDWGRWTDTQYF. CDR3 in DNA: TGTGCCAGCAGCTTAGATTGGGGGAGATGGACAGATACGCAGTATTTT.

The V and J genes are TRBV6-8 and TRBJ1-1; D remains unclear. This CDR3 has 13 residues. CDR1 and CDR2 (germline): MNHGY, SAAAGT. The germline V and J ends were trimmed by 6 bases and 0 bases, with 8 bases remaining between them. CDR3 sequence reads: CASRFQLNTEAFF. CDR3 nucleotides: TGTGCCAGCAGGTTTCAGTTGAACACTGAAGCTTTCTTT.

The J gene is TRBJ1-2, the V gene TRBV19; D gene unclear. CDR3 length equals 14 residues. Germline CDR1 and CDR2: LNHDA and SQIVND (reference sequence). The V gene lost 7 bases and the J gene lost 3 bases, with 15 bases spanning the gap. CDR3 sequence (DNA): TGTGCCAGTACTCGAGGGCCCCCAGACTATGGCTACACCTTC. It is translated as CASTRGPPDYGYTF.

The rearrangement uses TRBV18 and TRBJ2-7, with D possibly matching TRBD2 (6 bases). The CDR3 length is 15 residues. The V gene's germline CDR1 is KGHSH and CDR2 LQKENI. Trimming removed 3 bases at V and 0 bases at J, with 12 bases between. CDR3 DNA: TGTGCCAGCTCACCCTCCGGGGGTAGCTCCTACGAGCAGTACTTC. Protein: CASSPSGGSSYEQYF.

This clone has only a few counts. The rearrangement links TRBV12-5 to TRBJ1-1; D is uncertain. Germline lookup yields CDR1 LGHNT and CDR2 FRNRAP. This CDR3 is built from 12 residues. DNA of the CDR3: TGTGCCAGCACCTACCTAAACACTGAAGCTTTCTTT. As protein: CASTYLNTEAFF.

The sample holds a few counts of this clone. The V and J genes are TRBV11-3 and TRBJ2-2; TRBD1 aligns across 8 bases. Trimming at V came to 1 base and at J to 6 bases, leaving 4 bases not matched to a gene. Germline V gives CDR1 SGHNT, CDR2 YENEEA. This CDR3 spans 15 amino acids. CDR3 coding DNA: TGTGCCAGCAGCTTAGGTCAGGGGGCGGCCGGGGAGCTGTTTTTT. It yields the protein CASSLGQGAAGELFF. The full variable domain, in which reference TRBV11-3 and TRBJ2-2 provide the parts outside the CDR3, is EAGVVQSPRYKIIEKKQPVAFWCNPISGHNTLYWYLQNLGQGPELLIRYENEEAVDDSQLPKDRFSAERLKGVDSTLKIQPAELGDSAVYLCASSLGQGAAGELFFGEGSRLTVL.

This chain joins TRBV19 and TRBJ1-5; the D is unclear. This CDR3 has 13 residues. Looked up from germline, CDR1 is LNHDA and CDR2 is SQIVND (reference sequence). V was cut by 5 bases and J by 1 base, with 6 bases left in between. CDR3 bases: TGTGCCAGTAGTTCCCTCAGCAATCAGCCCCAGCATTTT. Translated: CASSSLSNQPQHF.

This clone is large (0.1 to 1%) by share. The gene calls are TRBV28 and TRBJ1-5; perhaps TRBD1 as D (5 bases). The CDR3 covers 16 residues. Looked up from germline, CDR1 is MDHEN and CDR2 is SYDVKM. V gave up 6 bases and J gave up 3 bases, with 18 bases separating them. CDR3 residues: CASRHPGRQFNQPQHF. The CDR3 region has the DNA TGTGCCAGCAGACACCCGGGACGGCAATTCAATCAGCCCCAGCATTTT. Looking up the rest from reference TRBV28 and TRBJ1-5 gives the full variable domain: DVKVTQSSRYLVKRTGEKVFLECVQDMDHENMFWYRQDPGLGLRLIYFSYDVKMKEKGDIPEGYSVSREKKERFSLILESASTNQTSMYLCASRHPGRQFNQPQHFGDGTRLSIL.

In this sample, this clone turned up a few times. The chain recombines TRBV6-8 with TRBJ1-6; D is unresolved. CDR1 MNHGY and CDR2 SAAAGT come from the germline V gene. V was clipped by 7 bases and J by 6 bases, with 13 bases between them. CDR3 length: 14 residues. CDR3 protein: CASNLAGSNSPLHF. The CDR3, as DNA: TGTGCCAGCAACCTCGCGGGCAGTAATTCACCCCTCCACTTT.

This clone was recorded at least ten times. The chain joins TRBV11-3 to TRBJ1-4; 7 bases are a match to TRBD1. Germline values: CDR1 SGHNT, CDR2 YENEEA. The CDR3 length is 15 residues. The junction had 9 bases not matched to a gene; V was cut back by 4 bases and J by 7 bases. The CDR3: CASSSWTGPGEKLFF. As DNA, the CDR3 is TGTGCCAGCAGCTCGTGGACAGGTCCAGGTGAAAAACTGTTTTTT.

By frequency in the sample, this clone is medium-sized. The chain is built from TRBV6-8 and TRBJ2-7; 7 bases fit TRBD1. J was trimmed by 3 bases and V by 4 bases; bases with no gene match: 3. Germline V gene data show CDR1 as MNHGY and CDR2 as SAAAGT. There are 13 residues in the CDR3. CDR3 loop: CASSLGQFYEQYF. In DNA, the CDR3 is TGTGCCAGCAGTTTGGGACAGTTCTACGAGCAGTACTTC.

This clone appeared a few times. CDR3 sequence reads: CASSLEPSGPYEQYV. The DNA for the CDR3 is TGTGCCAGCAGCTTAGAACCTAGCGGGCCCTACGAGCAGTACGTC. J is TRBJ2-7 and V is TRBV11-3; 8 nucleotides match TRBD2. Looked up from germline, CDR1 is SGHNT and CDR2 is YENEEA. This CDR3 is 15 amino acids long. Unmatched junction bases numbered 3, after V lost 0 bases and J lost 2 bases.

Only a few counts were recorded for this clone. This sequence joins TRBV11-3 and TRBJ2-7; 10 bases align to TRBD2. Germline V gene sequence: CDR1 SGHNT, CDR2 YENEEA. The V and J ends lost 1 base and 6 bases, in that order; junction bases with no gene match: 12. This CDR3 region has 17 residues. CDR3 DNA: TGTGCCAGCAGCTTAGGTACTAGCGGGATTTGGGGAGGCGAGCAGTACTTC. Its protein product is CASSLGTSGIWGGEQYF.

This clone was seen at least ten times. The V call is TRBV11-3, the J call TRBJ2-2; possible D gene TRBD2, 6 bases. Between the trimmed V and J ends, which lost 3 bases and 6 bases, there was a span of 14 bases. This CDR3 contains 15 residues. Germline loops: CDR1 SGHNT, CDR2 YENEEA. Here the CDR3 reads CASSLVAGSPGELFF. CDR3 coding DNA: TGTGCCAGCAGCTTGGTGGCGGGGTCCCCCGGGGAGCTGTTTTTT.

By sample fraction, this clone is medium-sized. V gene TRBV11-3 combines with J gene TRBJ1-1; TRBD1 is a possible D gene (5 bases). The CDR3 length is 14 residues. The germline gives CDR1 SGHNT, CDR2 YENEEA. Trimming pared 1 base from V and 4 bases from J, leaving 10 bases between. CDR3 nucleotide sequence: TGTGCCAGCAGCTTAGGGGGACTCGGCACTGAAGCTTTCTTT. Translating gives CASSLGGLGTEAFF.

In its sample, this clone ranks as medium-sized. This sequence joins TRBV28 and TRBJ2-6; TRBD2 might be the D (6 bases). The CDR3 is 16 residues long. CDR1 and CDR2 from the germline V gene are MDHEN and SYDVKM. Trimming stripped 0 bases from V and 3 bases from J, with 9 bases between. CDR3 bases: TGTGCCAGCAGTTTATGGGGGCGGGGTGGGGCCAACGTCCTGACTTTC. Protein: CASSLWGRGGANVLTF.

This clone was observed a few times. The rearrangement joins TRBV9 to TRBJ2-1; 7 bases agree with TRBD2. V gave up 0 bases and J gave up 6 bases; unmatched junction bases: 6. Germline assignment: CDR1 SGDLS and CDR2 YYNGEE. The CDR3 runs 15 residues. The CDR3 DNA is TGTGCCAGCAGCGTAGATGGCGGGAGTTCCAATGAGCAGTTCTTC. This codes for CASSVDGGSSNEQFF.

The V gene is TRBV6-8, the J gene TRBJ2-3, with TRBD1 matching 8 bases. Trimming removed 11 bases from V and 2 bases from J; junction bases left unmatched: 9. Germline CDR1 is MNHGY and CDR2 is SAAAGT. The CDR3 runs to 14 residues. Here the CDR3 DNA reads TGTGCCTGCCGACAGGGGCGATACACAGATACGCAGTATTTT. Amino acid sequence: CACRQGRYTDTQYF.

The chain joins TRBV5-1 to TRBJ1-2, with TRBD1 as a possible D gene (5 bases). The germline CDR1 and CDR2 sequences are SGHRS and YFSETQ. V lost 0 bases and J 5 bases, leaving 11 bases between the germline ends. The CDR3 runs 14 residues. This CDR3 is CASSLVVQEYGYTF. The CDR3 DNA follows: TGCGCCAGCAGCTTGGTCGTACAGGAGTATGGCTACACCTTC.

This clone was observed many times. At one end the junction does not follow the germline gene, possibly because of a read error. The rearrangement uses TRBV11-3 and TRBJ2-1; 13 bases are a match to TRBD2. CDR3 length: 15 residues. Germline lookup yields CDR1 SGHNT and CDR2 YENEEA. CDR3 nucleotides: TGTGCTAGCAGCCTGGGACTAGCGGGAACCAATGAGCAGTTCTTC. It is translated as CASSLGLAGTNEQFF.

This clone turned up a few times. This chain uses TRBV11-3 with TRBJ1-2; D is ambiguous. In germline, CDR1 is SGHNT, CDR2 YENEEA. The CDR3 length is 14 residues. Trimming left V 5 bases short and J 4 bases short, with 14 bases between. The CDR3 nucleotides read TGTGCCAGCAGCCCCGGGGAGGCCTTCTATGGCTACACCTTC. The encoded protein is CASSPGEAFYGYTF.

This clone was found a few times. The rearrangement uses TRBV4-1 and TRBJ2-1; 11 bases are a match to TRBD2. From germline, CDR1 is MGHRA and CDR2 YSYEKL. The ends lost 6 bases at V and 6 bases at J; junction bases unmatched: 7. The CDR3 totals 15 residues. CDR3: CASRSGLAGSNEQFF. For the CDR3, the DNA is TGCGCCAGCAGGTCCGGACTAGCGGGCTCCAATGAGCAGTTCTTC.